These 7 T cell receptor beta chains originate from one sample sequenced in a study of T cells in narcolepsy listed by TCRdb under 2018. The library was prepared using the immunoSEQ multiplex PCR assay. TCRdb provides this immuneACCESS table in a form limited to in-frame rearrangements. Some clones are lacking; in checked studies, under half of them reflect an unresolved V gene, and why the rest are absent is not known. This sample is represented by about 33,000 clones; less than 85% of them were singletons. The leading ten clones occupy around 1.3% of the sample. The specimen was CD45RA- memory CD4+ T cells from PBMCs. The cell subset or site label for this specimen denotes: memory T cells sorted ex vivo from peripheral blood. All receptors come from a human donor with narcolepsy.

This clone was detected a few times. The chain's CDR3 is CASRSDRNNQPQHF. The DNA of the CDR3 is TGTGCCAGCAGATCGGACAGAAACAATCAGCCCCAGCATTTT. This chain links TRBV6-5 with TRBJ1-5; TRBD1 is a possible D gene (6 bases). Trimming cost V 6 bases and J 3 bases, with 12 bases left between them. The CDR3 has 14 amino acids. The germline gives CDR1 MNHEY, CDR2 SVGAGI.

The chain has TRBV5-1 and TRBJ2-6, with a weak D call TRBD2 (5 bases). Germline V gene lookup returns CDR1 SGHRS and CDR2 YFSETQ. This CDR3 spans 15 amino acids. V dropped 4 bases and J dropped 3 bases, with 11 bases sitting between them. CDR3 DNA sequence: TGCGCCAGCAGCCCGGAGGCCTTTGGGGCCAACGTCCTGACTTTC. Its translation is CASSPEAFGANVLTF.

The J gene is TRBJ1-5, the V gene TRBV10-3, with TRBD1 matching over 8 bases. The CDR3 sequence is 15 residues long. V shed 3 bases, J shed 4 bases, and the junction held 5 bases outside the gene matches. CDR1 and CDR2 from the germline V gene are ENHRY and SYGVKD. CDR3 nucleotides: TGTGCCATCAGTGAATGGACAGGGTTAAATCAGCCCCAGCATTTT. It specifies CAISEWTGLNQPQHF.

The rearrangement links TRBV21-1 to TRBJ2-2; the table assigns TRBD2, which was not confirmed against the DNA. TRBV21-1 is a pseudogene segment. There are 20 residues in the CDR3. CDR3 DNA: TGTGCCAGCAGCAAAGGAGTCATAGCGGGGGGGCCTTGGGGCACCGGGGAGCTGTTTTTT. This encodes CASSKGVIAGGPWGTGELFF.

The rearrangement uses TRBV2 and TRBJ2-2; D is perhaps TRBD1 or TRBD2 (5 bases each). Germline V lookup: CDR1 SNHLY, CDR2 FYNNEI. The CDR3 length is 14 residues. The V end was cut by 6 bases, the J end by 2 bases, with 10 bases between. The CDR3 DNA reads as TGTGCCAGCAGGGGACGGCTAAACACCGGGGAGCTGTTTTTT. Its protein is CASRGRLNTGELFF.

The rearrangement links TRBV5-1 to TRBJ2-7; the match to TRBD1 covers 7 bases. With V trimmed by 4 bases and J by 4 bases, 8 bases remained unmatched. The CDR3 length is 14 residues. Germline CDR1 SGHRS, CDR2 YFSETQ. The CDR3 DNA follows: TGCGCCAGCAGCCGTGGGACAGCTCAGTACGAGCAGTACTTC. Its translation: CASSRGTAQYEQYF.

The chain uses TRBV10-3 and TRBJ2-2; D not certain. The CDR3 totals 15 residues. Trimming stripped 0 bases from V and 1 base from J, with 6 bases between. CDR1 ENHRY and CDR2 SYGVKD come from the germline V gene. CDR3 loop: CAISESTRNTGELFF. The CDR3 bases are TGTGCCATCAGTGAGTCGACGAGGAACACCGGGGAGCTGTTTTTT.